The 28 T cell receptor beta chains listed next were all sequenced from one sample in a study of T cells after somatic rescue of genetic block. Using immunoSEQ multiplex PCR, the repertoire was profiled, and TCRdb retains in-frame clones only, with some absent. This table holds tens of thousands of clones, 95% to 96% found once. Sequenced sample: peripheral blood mononuclear cells (PBMCs). These receptors all come from a child under two years old.

The J gene is TRBJ2-5, the V gene TRBV7-6; 8 nucleotides align to TRBD2. CDR1 is SGHVS and CDR2 is FNYEAQ in the germline V gene. The CDR3 consists of 17 residues. Trimming removed 6 bases from V and 4 bases from J; junction bases left unmatched: 16. DNA for the CDR3: TGTGCCAGCAGTCCGTGGGTCAGTATCGGGAGGGTAGAGACCCAGTACTTC. Translation gives CASSPWVSIGRVETQYF.

This rearrangement joins TRBV5-6 to TRBJ2-7, with TRBD1 identical over 8 bases. CDR3 length equals 14 residues. Losses at the gene ends were 4 bases for V and 3 bases for J; bases not matched to a gene: 6. CDR1 is SGHDT and CDR2 is YYEEEE in the germline V gene. The CDR3 DNA reads as TGTGCCAGCAGCCTCGGACAGGGACGCTACGAGCAGTACTTC. This gives the protein CASSLGQGRYEQYF. The variable domain in full, with the rest retrieved from reference TRBV5-6 and TRBJ2-7, is DAGVTQSPTHLIKTRGQQVTLRCSPKSGHDTVSWYQQALGQGPQFIFQYYEEEERQRGNFPDRFSGHQFPNYSSELNVNALLLGDSALYLCASSLGQGRYEQYFGPGTRLTVT.

The chain recombines TRBV5-6 with TRBJ2-1; tentative D call: TRBD2 (5 bases). CDR3 size: 15 residues. V dropped 0 bases and J dropped 2 bases, with 9 bases sitting between them. Germline CDR1 and CDR2: SGHDT and YYEEEE. The CDR3 sequence: CASSLAGSPYNEQFF. As DNA, the CDR3 is TGTGCCAGCAGCTTGGCGGGGAGCCCCTACAATGAGCAGTTCTTC.

This chain connects TRBV9 to TRBJ2-5; D is undetermined. The germline CDR1 and CDR2 sequences are SGDLS and YYNGEE. This CDR3 is built from 11 residues. V lost 0 bases, J lost 6 bases, and 3 bases lay in between. The CDR3 is CASSVGQTQYF. The DNA of the CDR3 is TGTGCCAGCAGCGTAGGTCAGACCCAGTACTTC.

The V gene is TRBV5-1, the J gene TRBJ2-1; D is possibly TRBD2 (5 bases). In germline, CDR1 is SGHRS, CDR2 YFSETQ. V was pared by 4 bases and J by 7 bases, with 12 bases between. CDR3 length: 13 residues. CDR3 sequence: CASSGFPGNEQFF. The CDR3 DNA is TGCGCCAGCAGCGGGTTTCCGGGGAATGAGCAGTTCTTC.

The rearrangement links TRBV7-2 to TRBJ2-1; 8 nucleotides match TRBD2. This CDR3 has 15 residues. Germline V gene data show CDR1 as SGHTA and CDR2 as FQGNSA. The J segment lost 0 bases and the V segment lost 5 bases, leaving 3 bases of the junction unmatched. The CDR3 coding sequence is TGTGCCAGCAGCCGTAGCGGGACCTCCTACAATGAGCAGTTCTTC. Encoded protein: CASSRSGTSYNEQFF.

The chain joins TRBV5-6 to TRBJ2-2; 12 nucleotides match TRBD2. This CDR3 region has 15 residues. CDR1 and CDR2 from the germline V gene are SGHDT and YYEEEE. J lost 6 bases, V lost 7 bases, and 7 bases had no gene match. This CDR3 is CASVLAGGPAGELFF. In DNA form, the CDR3 reads TGTGCCAGCGTTCTAGCGGGAGGGCCGGCCGGGGAGCTGTTTTTT. The variable domain in full, completed from reference TRBV5-6 and TRBJ2-2, reads DAGVTQSPTHLIKTRGQQVTLRCSPKSGHDTVSWYQQALGQGPQFIFQYYEEEERQRGNFPDRFSGHQFPNYSSELNVNALLLGDSALYLCASVLAGGPAGELFFGEGSRLTVL.

The J gene is TRBJ1-3, the V gene TRBV28; D is unresolved. V was cut by 3 bases and J by 2 bases, with 11 bases left in between. Germline CDR1 is MDHEN and CDR2 is SYDVKM. This CDR3 is 15 amino acids long. CDR3 DNA: TGTGCCAGCAGTTTCCGGGGTCATCCTGGAAACACCATATATTTT. Translated, it gives CASSFRGHPGNTIYF.

The gene calls are TRBV4-2 and TRBJ2-7, with D perhaps matching TRBD2 (5 bases). V lost 0 bases to trimming and J lost 2 bases, with 11 bases between them. The germline CDR1 and CDR2 sequences are LGHNA and YNFKEQ. The CDR3 length is 15 residues. The CDR3 DNA is TGTGCCAGCAGCCAAGAAGGCCTACTAGCCTACGAGCAGTACTTC. Translated, it gives CASSQEGLLAYEQYF.

As to this clone: In this CDR3 the conserved last residue, phenylalanine or tryptophan, is missing, so a read error is likely. The V and J genes are TRBV6-1 and TRBJ2-7; TRBD2 agrees at 11 bases. V lost 6 bases and J lost 0; bases outside the gene matches: 4. This CDR3 region has 15 residues. CDR1 and CDR2 (germline): MNHNS, SASEGT. The CDR3 DNA reads TGTGCCAGCAGAACCGGGACTAGCGGCTCCTACGAGCAGTACCTC. The encoded protein is CASRTGTSGSYEQYL.

V usage is TRBV7-9 and J usage is TRBJ2-2, with D unresolved. The germline V gene has CDR1 SEHNR and CDR2 FQNEAQ (reference sequence). This CDR3 has 13 amino acids. Trimming pared 7 bases from V and 3 bases from J, leaving 9 bases between. DNA for the CDR3: TGTGCCAGCATTCATGGCGACACCGGGGAGCTGTTTTTT. Its translation: CASIHGDTGELFF. Full variable domain (remainder filled in from reference TRBV7-9 and TRBJ2-2): DTGVSQNPRHKITKRGQNVTFRCDPISEHNRLYWYRQTLGQGPEFLTYFQNEAQLEKSRLLSDRFSAERPKGSFSTLEIQRTEQGDSAMYLCASIHGDTGELFFGEGSRLTVL.

The CDR3 here is CASSSLGDTEAFF. Written as DNA, the CDR3 is TGTGCCAGCAGCTCTCTGGGGGACACTGAAGCTTTCTTT. This rearrangement joins TRBV9 to TRBJ1-1; the D gene is possibly TRBD1 (5 bases). Trimming shortened V by 4 bases and J by 3 bases, and 10 bases separated the two germline ends. CDR1 is SGDLS, CDR2 YYNGEE, per germline. This CDR3 contains 13 residues.

This chain joins TRBV28 and TRBJ1-6; 7 bases map to TRBD1. CDR1 and CDR2 (germline): MDHEN, SYDVKM. The CDR3 is 16 amino acids. The trim removed 1 base at V and 7 bases at J, leaving 7 bases unmatched. CDR3 coding DNA: TGTGCCAGCAGTTTATTCCGACAGGGTAAAAATTCACCCCTCCACTTT. It is translated as CASSLFRQGKNSPLHF.

This sequence joins TRBV10-3 and TRBJ2-7; the D call may be TRBD1 or TRBD2 (6 bases each). V was shortened by 1 base and J by 3 bases, with 10 bases between the two germline ends. The germline V gene has CDR1 ENHRY and CDR2 SYGVKD. This CDR3 is 14 amino acids long. The chain's CDR3 is CAISEYREVYEQYF. CDR3 bases: TGTGCCATCAGTGAGTACAGGGAGGTCTACGAGCAGTACTTC.

The chain recombines TRBV6-1 with TRBJ2-2, with TRBD2 matching 9 bases. CDR1 and CDR2 from the germline V gene are MNHNS and SASEGT. The CDR3 consists of 15 residues. Trimming at V came to 0 bases and at J to 5 bases, leaving 1 base not matched to a gene. This CDR3 is CASSEASGRTGELFF. In DNA form, the CDR3 reads TGTGCCAGCAGTGAAGCTAGCGGGAGAACCGGGGAGCTGTTTTTT.

The V and J genes are TRBV5-4 and TRBJ2-1; D is unresolved. CDR3 length: 15 amino acids. V lost 5 bases to trimming and J lost 0 bases, with 12 bases between them. CDR1 is SGHNT and CDR2 is YYREEE in the germline V gene (reference sequence). The CDR3 region is CASRAESASYNEQFF. The DNA for the CDR3 is TGTGCCAGCAGGGCCGAGAGTGCCTCCTACAATGAGCAGTTCTTC.

J is TRBJ2-2 and V is TRBV13; tentatively, D is TRBD1 (7 bases). The V end was cut by 5 bases, the J end by 4 bases, with 14 bases between. The CDR3 runs 15 residues. Per the germline V gene, CDR1 is PRHDT and CDR2 is FYEKMQ (reference sequence). CDR3 DNA: TGTGCCAGCAGCGGAGGGGACAGACCCACCGGGGAGCTGTTTTTT. This codes for CASSGGDRPTGELFF.

For the CDR3, the DNA is TGTGCCAGCAGTCCCGGGACAGCCTCCTACAATGAGCAGTTCTTC. It yields the protein CASSPGTASYNEQFF. The chain joins TRBV7-3 to TRBJ2-1; 7 nucleotides match TRBD1. The junction had 5 bases not matched to a gene; V was cut back by 6 bases and J by 0 bases. The length of the CDR3 is 15 residues. The germline V gene encodes CDR1 SGHTA and CDR2 FQGTGA.

V usage is TRBV27 and J usage is TRBJ2-7; D not certain. V lost 4 bases and J lost 2, with 12 bases in between. Germline V CDR1 and CDR2: MNHEY, SMNVEV (reference sequence). This CDR3 contains 14 residues. The CDR3 sequence: CASSSPGRAYEQYF. CDR3 sequence (DNA): TGTGCCAGCAGTTCCCCAGGACGGGCCTACGAGCAGTACTTC.

The chain couples TRBV7-8 to TRBJ2-7; 9 positions agree with TRBD2. The CDR3 is 15 amino acids. J was trimmed by 2 bases and V by 1 base; bases with no gene match: 3. From germline, CDR1 is SGHVS and CDR2 FQNEAQ. CDR3: CASSLEGGRAYEQYF. The CDR3 bases are TGTGCCAGCAGCTTAGAGGGCGGGAGGGCCTACGAGCAGTACTTC.

This clone was seen just once. The chain joins TRBV11-2 to TRBJ2-5; 8 positions agree with TRBD2. With 2 bases clipped from V and 1 base from J, the junction kept 0 bases outside the gene matches. The germline V gene has CDR1 SGHAT and CDR2 FQNNGV. This CDR3 region has 14 residues. The CDR3 sequence: CASSLLAGQETQYF. The CDR3 DNA follows: TGTGCCAGCAGCTTACTAGCGGGCCAAGAGACCCAGTACTTC.

This chain links TRBV21-1 with TRBJ2-6; the table's TRBD2 call for D was not verified on the DNA. TRBV21-1 is labeled a pseudogene. CDR3 length equals 14 residues. The CDR3 reads CASSCGIGANVLTF. CDR3 nucleotide sequence: TGTGCCAGCAGTTGCGGGATCGGGGCCAACGTCCTGACTTTC.

The sample holds one count of this clone. The J gene is TRBJ2-3, the V gene TRBV5-4; 7 bases are shared with TRBD2. V gave up 6 bases and J gave up 1 base; unmatched junction bases: 5. This CDR3 region has 14 residues. Germline CDR1 reads SGHNT; CDR2 reads YYREEE (reference sequence). The CDR3, as DNA: TGTGCCAGCACCTATCGGGGGGGCACAGATACGCAGTATTTT. It encodes CASTYRGGTDTQYF.

The V call is TRBV6-5, the J call TRBJ1-5; weak D call: TRBD1 (5 bases). V shed 2 bases and J shed 8 bases, with 10 bases lying between them. From germline, CDR1 is MNHEY and CDR2 SVGAGI. The CDR3 runs to 13 residues. For the CDR3, the DNA is TGTGCCAGCAGTTACAGGGGAGAGGAGCCCCAGCATTTT. Translation gives CASSYRGEEPQHF.

The chain links TRBV5-1 to TRBJ2-2; 9 bases align to TRBD1. The V segment lost 7 bases and the J segment 6 bases; nucleotides outside the gene matches: 16. CDR1 and CDR2 from the germline V gene are SGHRS and YFSETQ. The CDR3 length is 17 residues. CDR3 loop: CASGYRGPTPGAGELFF. CDR3 nucleotides: TGCGCCAGCGGATACAGGGGGCCCACCCCGGGGGCCGGGGAGCTGTTTTTT.

The V gene is TRBV6-4, the J gene TRBJ1-5, with D possibly matching TRBD1 (5 bases). This CDR3 is 14 amino acids long. Germline CDR1 and CDR2: MRHNA and SNTAGT. Trimming took off 2 bases at V and 5 bases at J, with 10 bases between the two ends. The CDR3 here is CASSDAQAYQPQHF. The CDR3 DNA reads as TGTGCCAGCAGTGACGCACAGGCTTATCAGCCCCAGCATTTT.

The chain couples TRBV28 to TRBJ1-1; 9 nucleotides align to TRBD1. The CDR3 is 15 amino acids. From germline, CDR1 is MDHEN and CDR2 SYDVKM. The trim removed 7 bases at V and 3 bases at J, leaving 9 bases unmatched. Here the CDR3 reads CASTYRGQLDTEAFF. DNA for the CDR3: TGTGCCAGCACTTACAGGGGGCAATTGGACACTGAAGCTTTCTTT.

The chain combines TRBV9 with TRBJ2-1; 13 bases are shared with TRBD2. Germline V gives CDR1 SGDLS, CDR2 YYNGEE. The CDR3 has 17 residues. V lost 0 bases and J lost 7; bases outside the gene matches: 7. The CDR3 reads CASSVAFRTSGSNEQFF. The DNA for the CDR3 is TGTGCCAGCAGCGTAGCCTTTAGGACTAGCGGGAGTAATGAGCAGTTCTTC.